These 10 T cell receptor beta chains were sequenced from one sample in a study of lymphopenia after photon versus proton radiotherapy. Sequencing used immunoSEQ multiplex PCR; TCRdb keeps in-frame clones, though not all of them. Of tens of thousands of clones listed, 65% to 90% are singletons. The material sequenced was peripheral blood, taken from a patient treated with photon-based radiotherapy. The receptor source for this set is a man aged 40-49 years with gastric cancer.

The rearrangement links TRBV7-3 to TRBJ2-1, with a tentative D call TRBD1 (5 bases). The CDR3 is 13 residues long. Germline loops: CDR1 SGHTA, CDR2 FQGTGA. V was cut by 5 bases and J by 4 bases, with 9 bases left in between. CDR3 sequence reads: CASSPRQYNEQFF. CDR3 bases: TGTGCCAGCAGCCCTAGACAGTACAATGAGCAGTTCTTC.

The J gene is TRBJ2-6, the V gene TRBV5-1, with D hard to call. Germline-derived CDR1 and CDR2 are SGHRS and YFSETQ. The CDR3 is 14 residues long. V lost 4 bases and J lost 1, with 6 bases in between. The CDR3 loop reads CASSARSGANVLTF. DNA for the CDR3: TGCGCCAGCAGCGCCCGATCTGGGGCCAACGTCCTGACTTTC.

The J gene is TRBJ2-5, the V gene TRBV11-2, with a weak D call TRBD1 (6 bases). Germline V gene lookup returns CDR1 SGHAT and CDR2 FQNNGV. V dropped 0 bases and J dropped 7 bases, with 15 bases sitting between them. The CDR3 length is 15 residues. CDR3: CASSLDLWGRGTQYF. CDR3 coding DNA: TGTGCCAGCAGCTTAGATCTCTGGGGGCGAGGGACCCAGTACTTC.

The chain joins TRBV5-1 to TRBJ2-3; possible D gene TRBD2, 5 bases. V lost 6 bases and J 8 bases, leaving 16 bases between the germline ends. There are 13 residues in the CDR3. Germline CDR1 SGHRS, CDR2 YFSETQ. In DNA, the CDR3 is TGCGCCAGCATGCTAGCTGAATACGGTACGCAGTATTTT. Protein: CASMLAEYGTQYF.

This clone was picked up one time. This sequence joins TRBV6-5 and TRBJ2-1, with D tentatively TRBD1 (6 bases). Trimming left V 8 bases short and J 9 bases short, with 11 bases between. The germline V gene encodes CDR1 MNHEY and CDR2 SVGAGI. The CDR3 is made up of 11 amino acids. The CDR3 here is CASSKGGEQFF. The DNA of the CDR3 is TGTGCCAGCTCCAAAGGGGGTGAGCAGTTCTTC.

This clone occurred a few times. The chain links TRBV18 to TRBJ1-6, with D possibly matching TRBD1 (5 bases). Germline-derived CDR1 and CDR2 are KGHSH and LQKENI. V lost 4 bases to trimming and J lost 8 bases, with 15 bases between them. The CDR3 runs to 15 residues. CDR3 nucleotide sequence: TGTGCCAGCTCACTTGGTTCAGGGATTGATTCACCCCTCCACTTT. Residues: CASSLGSGIDSPLHF.

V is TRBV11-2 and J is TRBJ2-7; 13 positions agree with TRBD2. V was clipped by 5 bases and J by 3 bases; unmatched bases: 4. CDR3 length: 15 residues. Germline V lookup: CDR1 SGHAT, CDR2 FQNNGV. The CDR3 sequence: CASSTWTSGGYEQYF. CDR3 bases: TGTGCCAGCAGCACCTGGACTAGCGGGGGCTACGAGCAGTACTTC.

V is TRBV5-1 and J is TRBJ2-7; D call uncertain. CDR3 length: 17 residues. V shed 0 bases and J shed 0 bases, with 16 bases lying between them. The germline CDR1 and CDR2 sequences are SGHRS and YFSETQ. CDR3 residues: CASSLAIGEQRSYEQYF. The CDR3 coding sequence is TGCGCCAGCAGCTTGGCGATTGGGGAACAGCGCTCCTACGAGCAGTACTTC.

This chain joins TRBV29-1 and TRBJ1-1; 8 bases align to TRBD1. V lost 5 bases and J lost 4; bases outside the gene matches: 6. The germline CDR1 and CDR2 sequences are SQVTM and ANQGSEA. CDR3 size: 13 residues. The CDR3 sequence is CSVSGTGLTEAFF. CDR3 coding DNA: TGCAGCGTTTCCGGGACAGGCCTCACTGAAGCTTTCTTT.

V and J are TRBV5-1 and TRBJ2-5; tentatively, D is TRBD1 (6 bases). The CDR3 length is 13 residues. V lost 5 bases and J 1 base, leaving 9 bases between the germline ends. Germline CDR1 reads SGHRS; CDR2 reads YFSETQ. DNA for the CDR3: TGCGCCAGCAGGGGACAACTCCAAGAGACCCAGTACTTC. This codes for CASRGQLQETQYF.